One and the same sample provided the 11 T cell receptor beta chains below, sequenced in a study of blood T cell repertoires in COVID-19. Clones were sequenced by immunoSEQ multiplex PCR, and TCRdb holds only the in-frame ones, with some missing. Of about 330,000 clones in the sample, 80% to 90% are singletons; the top ten hold about 4.7%. The sequenced sample was PBMCs or T cells enriched from blood (not recorded which). The receptors originated from a man under 40 who had recovered from COVID-19.

The V and J genes are TRBV3-1 (or the pseudogene TRBV3-2) and TRBJ1-5, with a possible D match to TRBD1 (5 bases). From germline, CDR1 is LGHDT and CDR2 YNNKEL (reference sequence). This CDR3 has 14 amino acids. V was pared by 4 bases and J by 0 bases, with 7 bases between. The DNA of the CDR3 is TGTGCCAGCAGCCGACAGTATAGCAATCAGCCCCAGCATTTT. Its translation: CASSRQYSNQPQHF.

The rearrangement joins TRBV7-9 to TRBJ1-6; 7 nucleotides line up with TRBD1. The germline gives CDR1 SEHNR, CDR2 FQNEAQ (reference sequence). This CDR3 has 15 amino acids. Trimming at V came to 5 bases and at J to 8 bases, leaving 9 bases not matched to a gene. The chain's CDR3 is CASSPNRGEYSPLHF. DNA of the CDR3: TGTGCCAGCAGCCCCAACAGGGGAGAATATTCACCCCTCCACTTT. The complete variable domain, with remaining parts taken from reference TRBV7-9 and TRBJ1-6, reads DTGVSQNPRHKITKRGQNVTFRCDPISEHNRLYWYRQTLGQGPEFLTYFQNEAQLEKSRLLSDRFSAERPKGSFSTLEIQRTEQGDSAMYLCASSPNRGEYSPLHFGNGTRLTVT.

The rearrangement uses TRBV19 and TRBJ1-5, with D possibly being TRBD1 (5 bases). The germline V gene has CDR1 LNHDA and CDR2 SQIVND (reference sequence). V lost 3 bases to trimming and J lost 7 bases, with 10 bases between them. The CDR3 has 13 residues. CDR3 sequence reads: CASSMSRVQPQHF. CDR3 nucleotides: TGTGCCAGTAGTATGTCCAGGGTACAGCCCCAGCATTTT.

This rearrangement joins TRBV30 to TRBJ1-5, with 8 nucleotides matching TRBD1. The CDR3 consists of 13 residues. V shed 3 bases and J 7 bases; nucleotides not matched to a gene: 5. CDR1 and CDR2 from the germline V gene are GTSNPN and SVGIG (reference sequence). The CDR3 DNA is TGTGCCTGGAGAGGACAGGGTTTGCAGCCCCAGCATTTT. Translating it yields CAWRGQGLQPQHF. The entire variable domain, with the rest obtained from reference TRBV30 and TRBJ1-5, is as follows: SQTIHQWPATLVQPVGSPLSLECTVEGTSNPNLYWYRQAAGRGLQLLFYSVGIGQISSEVPQNLSASRPQDRQFILSSKKLLLSDSGFYLCAWRGQGLQPQHFGDGTRLSIL.

The rearrangement links TRBV11-2 to TRBJ2-7; TRBD2 might be the D (7 bases). V was pared by 1 base and J by 0 bases, with 10 bases between. Germline V gene lookup returns CDR1 SGHAT and CDR2 FQNNGV. The CDR3 runs to 15 residues. The CDR3 nucleotides read TGTGCCAGCAGCTTAGTAGGGGGGGGCTCCTACGAGCAGTACTTC. Translated, it gives CASSLVGGGSYEQYF.

The chain is built from TRBV10-3 and TRBJ2-3; TRBD2 might be the D (7 bases). The CDR3 contains 16 residues. The V gene's germline CDR1 is ENHRY and CDR2 SYGVKD. The V end was cut by 0 bases, the J end by 2 bases, with 12 bases between. The CDR3 is CAISESAGALTDTQYF. The CDR3 DNA is TGTGCCATCAGTGAGTCGGCGGGGGCCCTCACAGATACGCAGTATTTT.

The V call is TRBV7-9, the J call TRBJ2-5; 7 positions match TRBD1. This CDR3 region has 14 residues. Germline V gene sequence: CDR1 SEHNR, CDR2 FQNEAQ (reference sequence). The V gene end was trimmed by 3 bases and the J gene end by 7 bases; junction bases not matched to a gene: 8. CDR3 loop: CASSFRTGSGTQYF. For the CDR3, the DNA is TGTGCCAGCAGCTTCCGGACAGGCTCTGGGACCCAGTACTTC.

This clone was seen only once. The chain couples TRBV28 to TRBJ2-3, with D tentatively TRBD2 (5 bases). The CDR3 runs 15 residues. V gave up 6 bases and J gave up 2 bases, with 15 bases separating them. Germline CDR1 and CDR2: MDHEN and SYDVKM. The CDR3 sequence: CASSPLLGDTDTQYF. The CDR3 bases are TGTGCCAGCAGCCCCCTGTTGGGAGACACAGATACGCAGTATTTT.

V usage is TRBV7-9 and J usage is TRBJ2-7, with TRBD1 identical over 7 bases. Germline lookup yields CDR1 SEHNR and CDR2 FQNEAQ (reference sequence). V lost 2 bases and J lost 5; bases outside the gene matches: 9. This CDR3 comprises 15 residues. CDR3 loop: CASSLRSGTVHEQYF. CDR3 bases: TGTGCCAGCAGCTTAAGGTCCGGGACAGTCCACGAGCAGTACTTC.

The V and J genes are TRBV28 and TRBJ1-5; D unclear. Trimming took off 1 base at V and 0 bases at J, with 10 bases between the two ends. The germline V gene has CDR1 MDHEN and CDR2 SYDVKM. CDR3 length: 16 residues. The CDR3 sequence is CASSLLVSYSNQPQHF. The CDR3 DNA is TGTGCCAGCAGTTTATTGGTCAGTTATAGCAATCAGCCCCAGCATTTT.

Here the CDR3 reads CASSLMARTSGVLRETQYF. Here the CDR3 DNA reads TGTGCCAGCAGCTTGATGGCCCGGACTAGCGGGGTCCTACGGGAGACCCAGTACTTC. The rearrangement links TRBV11-2 to TRBJ2-5; 12 positions agree with TRBD2. The germline V gene encodes CDR1 SGHAT and CDR2 FQNNGV. Trimming took 3 bases from V and 5 from J; bases not matched to a gene: 16. This CDR3 is built from 19 residues.